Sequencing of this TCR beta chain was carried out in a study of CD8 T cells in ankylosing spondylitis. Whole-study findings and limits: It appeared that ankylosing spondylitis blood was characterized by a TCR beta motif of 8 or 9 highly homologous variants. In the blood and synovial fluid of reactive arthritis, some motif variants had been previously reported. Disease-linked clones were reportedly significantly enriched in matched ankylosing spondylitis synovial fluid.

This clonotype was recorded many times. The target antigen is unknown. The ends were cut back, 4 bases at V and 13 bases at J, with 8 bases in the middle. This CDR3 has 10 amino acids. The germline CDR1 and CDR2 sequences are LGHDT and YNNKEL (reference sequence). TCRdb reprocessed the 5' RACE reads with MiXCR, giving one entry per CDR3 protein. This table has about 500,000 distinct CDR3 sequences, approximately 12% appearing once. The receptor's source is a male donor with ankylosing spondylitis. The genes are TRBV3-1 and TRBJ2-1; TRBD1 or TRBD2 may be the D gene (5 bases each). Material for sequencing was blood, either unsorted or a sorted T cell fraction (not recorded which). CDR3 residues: CASSPWDQFF. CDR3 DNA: TGTGCCAGCAGCCCCTGGGACCAGTTCTTC.